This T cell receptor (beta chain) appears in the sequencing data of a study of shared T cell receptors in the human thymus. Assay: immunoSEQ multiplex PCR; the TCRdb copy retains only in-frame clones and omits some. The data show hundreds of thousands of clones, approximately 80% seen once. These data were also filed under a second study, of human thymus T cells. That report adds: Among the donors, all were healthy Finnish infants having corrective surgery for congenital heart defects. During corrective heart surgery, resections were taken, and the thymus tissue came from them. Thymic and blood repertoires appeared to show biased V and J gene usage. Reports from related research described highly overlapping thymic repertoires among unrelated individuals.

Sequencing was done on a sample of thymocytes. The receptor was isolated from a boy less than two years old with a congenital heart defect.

The CDR3 nucleotides are TGTGCCAGCAGCTTGGACAGCTCCGTGGCTTTCTTT. This encodes CASSLDSSVAFF. The chain couples TRBV5-4 to TRBJ1-1; D ambiguous. The CDR3 contains 12 residues. V was cut by 0 bases and J by 11 bases, with 11 bases left in between. Per the germline V gene, CDR1 is SGHNT and CDR2 is YYREEE (reference sequence). The entire variable domain, with the rest obtained from reference TRBV5-4 and TRBJ1-1, is as follows: ETGVTQSPTHLIKTRGQQVTLRCSSQSGHNTVSWYQQALGQGPQFIFQYYREEENGRGNFPPRFSGLQFPNYSSELNVNALELDDSALYLCASSLDSSVAFFGQGTRLTVV.